Listed here are 28 T cell receptor beta chains from one sample, sequenced in a study of T cells in women clearing cervical HPV infection. Data came from immunoSEQ multiplex PCR; TCRdb stores just in-frame clones and leaves some out. This table lists more than 20,000 clones. Sequencing was carried out using blood buffy coat. These receptors originate from a woman aged 18-70 years with a cervical HPV16 infection that either progressed to CIN3+ or cleared (not recorded which).

Concerning this clone itself: Read sequence stops 3 residues before the CDR3 end, and the germline J gene provides the missing end. The J gene is TRBJ2-3, the V gene TRBV30, with D maybe TRBD2 (5 bases). Germline CDR1 and CDR2: GTSNPN and SVGIG (reference sequence). V shed 3 bases and J shed 1 base, with 8 bases lying between them. The CDR3 is 13 residues long. CDR3 DNA, as far as it was read: TGTGCCTGGAGGGACTGGGGCACAGATACG. Protein product: CAWRDWGTDT. The whole CDR3 protein reads CAWRDWGTDTQYF.

Concerning this clone: The missing CDR3 end, 3 residues past where the read stops, is filled in from the germline J gene. V gene TRBV19 combines with J gene TRBJ2-5; a possible D gene is TRBD1 (5 bases). Per germline, CDR1 LNHDA and CDR2 SQIVND (reference sequence). Trimming removed 8 bases at V and 5 bases at J, with 12 bases between. The CDR3 length is 12 residues. CDR3 sequence: CASGPKGETQYF. The sequenced CDR3 bases are TGTGCCAGTGGACCGAAGGGGGAGACC.

A remark on this clone: Read sequence stops 3 residues before the CDR3 end, and the germline J gene provides the missing end. This sequence joins TRBV7-9 and TRBJ1-6; 8 bases align to TRBD1. CDR1 is SEHNR and CDR2 is FQNEAQ in the germline V gene (reference sequence). The CDR3 runs 14 residues. Partial CDR3 DNA: TGTGCCAGCAGCGACACAGGGGGGACTATCACC. Its translation: CASSDTGGTIT. The whole CDR3 is CASSDTGGTITLHF.

About this clone: The DNA ends 3 residues before the CDR3 does, and the rest of the CDR3 is filled in from the germline J gene. The chain couples TRBV7-2 to TRBJ2-1; maybe TRBD2 (5 bases). Germline loops: CDR1 SGHTA, CDR2 FQGNSA. The CDR3 spans 15 residues. Trimming shortened V by 3 bases and J by 6 bases, and 15 bases separated the two germline ends. The CDR3 here is CASSFTTDFINEQFF. CDR3 bases read: TGTGCCAGCAGCTTCACGACGGACTTCATCAATGAG.

This CDR3 reads CASSEARPGGDQPQHF. CDR3 bases read: TGTGCCAGCAGTGAAGCGCGGCCCGGGGGAGATCAGCCC. The V gene is TRBV2, the J gene TRBJ1-5; a possible D gene is TRBD1 (5 bases). The read finishes 3 residues shy of the CDR3 end, and the germline J gene is used to complete it. The CDR3 consists of 16 residues. CDR1 SNHLY and CDR2 FYNNEI come from the germline V gene. The V end lost 0 bases, the J end lost 5 bases, and 14 bases lay between the germline ends. Complete variable domain (other parts from reference TRBV2 and TRBJ1-5): EPEVTQTPSHQVTQMGQEVILRCVPISNHLYFYWYRQILGQKVEFLVSFYNNEISEKSEIFDDQFSVERPDGSNFTLKIRSTKLEDSAMYFCASSEARPGGDQPQHFGDGTRLSIL.

Remarks on this clone: The read is 3 residues too short to cover the CDR3 end, so that end is filled in from the germline J gene. The genes are TRBV5-4 and TRBJ2-2; TRBD1 matches 8 bases. The J segment lost 7 bases and the V segment lost 1 base, leaving 0 bases of the junction unmatched. Germline-derived CDR1 and CDR2 are SGHNT and YYREEE (reference sequence). CDR3 length: 13 amino acids. Partial CDR3 DNA: TGTGCCAGCAGCTTGACAGGGGGCGGGGAG. Its protein is CASSLTGGGE. The complete CDR3 sequence is CASSLTGGGELFF.

Notes on this clone: The observed sequence ends 3 residues before the CDR3 terminus, with the missing tail filled in from the germline J gene. The chain couples TRBV6-2 or TRBV6-3 to TRBJ2-2; D may be TRBD1 (7 bases). The V gene's germline CDR1 is MNHEY and CDR2 SVGEGT. This CDR3 spans 14 amino acids. CDR3 amino acids: CASCEQGRSEKLFF. Partial CDR3 DNA: TGTGCCAGCTGCGAACAGGGGAGGAGTGAAAAG.

Concerning this clone: The sequence runs out 3 residues before the end of the CDR3; the remainder is reconstructed from the germline J gene. The chain carries TRBV7-7 and TRBJ2-2, with D possibly called TRBD1 or TRBD2 (6 bases each). Germline V gene sequence: CDR1 SSHAT, CDR2 FNYEAQ (reference sequence). The CDR3 length is 15 residues. V lost 6 bases and J lost 4, with 15 bases in between. Incomplete CDR3 DNA: TGTGCCAGCAGTCCCTCCGGAGGGGGCACCGGGGAG. Translating it yields CASSPSGGGTGE. The entire CDR3 reads CASSPSGGGTGELFF.

To note about this clone: The read finishes 3 residues shy of the CDR3 end, and the germline J gene is used to complete it. The chain employs TRBV28 and TRBJ2-3, with TRBD1 matching over 9 bases. V dropped 10 bases and J dropped 0; count of bases not matched to a gene: 5. Germline V gene sequence: CDR1 MDHEN, CDR2 SYDVKM. The CDR3 extends over 14 amino acids. The sequenced CDR3 bases are TGTGCCACCTCGACAGGGGGAAGCACAGATACG. Its translation: CATSTGGSTDT. The CDR3 in full is CATSTGGSTDTQYF.

With respect to this clone: Sequencing ends 3 residues short of the CDR3 end; the germline J gene provides the rest. This chain links TRBV7-3 with TRBJ1-4; D is possibly TRBD1 (5 bases). The CDR3 has 13 residues. Germline V lookup: CDR1 SGHTA, CDR2 FQGTGA. The CDR3 sequence is CAPRTGYNSPLFF. The DNA read from the CDR3 is TGTGCCCCCCGAACAGGTTATAATTCACCA.

On this clone: The read stops 3 residues short of the end of the CDR3; the missing end is completed from the germline J gene. The chain is built from TRBV2 and TRBJ2-6; TRBD2 is a possible D gene (6 bases). The CDR3 length is 16 residues. The V end was cut by 6 bases, the J end by 2 bases, with 14 bases between. Germline assignment: CDR1 SNHLY and CDR2 FYNNEI. The CDR3 spells CASSRDSTPGANVLTF. Partial CDR3 DNA: TGTGCCAGCAGCCGGGACTCGACTCCTGGGGCCAACGTC.

Note on this clone: Coverage ceases 3 residues before the CDR3 finishes, and the germline J gene fills in the end. The chain uses TRBV5-1 and TRBJ1-2; TRBD1 matches at 8 bases. The germline CDR1 and CDR2 sequences are SGHRS and YFSETQ. V trimming: 0 bases; J trimming: 7 bases; junction bases outside the gene matches: 5. The CDR3 runs to 14 residues. The chain's CDR3 is CASSLGQGITGYTF. The part of the CDR3 DNA that was read is TGCGCCAGCAGCTTGGGACAGGGGATTACTGGC.

A note on this clone: The read is 3 residues too short to cover the CDR3 end, so that end is filled in from the germline J gene. The chain carries TRBV30 and TRBJ2-3; 10 bases match TRBD2. Germline CDR1 and CDR2: GTSNPN and SVGIG (reference sequence). With V trimmed by 5 bases and J by 4 bases, 6 bases remained unmatched. This CDR3 comprises 14 residues. The CDR3 is CAWDPAGGPDTQYF. The sequenced CDR3 bases are TGTGCCTGGGATCCAGCGGGGGGGCCAGATACG.

Remarks on this clone: The read ends 3 residues before the CDR3 terminus; that terminus is restored from the germline J gene. The chain joins TRBV30 to TRBJ2-7; D is ambiguous. The CDR3 covers 15 residues. Germline CDR1 and CDR2: GTSNPN and SVGIG (reference sequence). Trimming shortened V by 0 bases and J by 1 base, and 13 bases separated the two germline ends. The CDR3 here is CAWSVLGAGSYEQYF. The CDR3 bases that were read are TGTGCCTGGAGTGTATTGGGTGCAGGTTCCTACGAG.

CDR3 DNA, as far as it was read: TGCGCCAGCAGCTTGGTCGGACAGGGGGCGCGCGAC. Its protein product is CASSLVGQGARD. The complete CDR3 reads CASSLVGQGARDYTF. The V gene is TRBV5-1, the J gene TRBJ1-2; 11 bases map to TRBD1. The CDR3 end falls 3 residues outside the read, so it is completed with the germline J gene. This CDR3 has 15 amino acids. Germline CDR1 SGHRS, CDR2 YFSETQ.

As regards this clone: The CDR3 end falls 3 residues outside the read, so it is completed with the germline J gene. The gene calls are TRBV7-2 and TRBJ1-6; 8 nucleotides agree with TRBD1. In germline, CDR1 is SGHTA, CDR2 FQGNSA. CDR3 length: 15 residues. V dropped 4 bases and J dropped 7; count of bases not matched to a gene: 6. The CDR3 region is CASSWTGIVNSPLHF. The part of the CDR3 DNA that was read is TGTGCCAGCAGCTGGACAGGGATCGTCAATTCACCC.

Concerning this clone itself: The junction differs from germline at one of its ends, possibly a read error. The CDR3 reads CAWSVRGPETQYF. The CDR3 bases that were read are TGTGCCTGGAGTGTACGTGGGCCAGAGACG. J is TRBJ2-3 and V is TRBV30; D unresolved. The missing CDR3 end, 3 residues past where the read stops, is filled in from the germline J gene. The CDR3 is 13 residues long. From germline, CDR1 is GTSNPN and CDR2 SVGIG (reference sequence). Full variable domain (remainder filled in from reference TRBV30 and TRBJ2-3): SQTIHQWPATLVQPVGSPLSLECTVEGTSNPNLYWYRQAAGRGLQLLFYSVGIGQISSEVPQNLSASRPQDRQFILSSKKLLLSDSGFYLCAWSVRGPETQYFGPGTRLTVL.

As to this clone: The CDR3 end is not reached by the read, which stops 3 residues before it; the germline J gene fills it in. The chain carries TRBV7-9 and TRBJ2-4, with 7 bases fitting TRBD1. From germline, CDR1 is SEHNR and CDR2 FQNEAQ (reference sequence). The CDR3 covers 13 residues. The sequenced CDR3 bases are TGTGCCAGCAGCTTCGAGGGGGCGATCGGT. It specifies CASSFEGAIG. The complete CDR3 sequence is CASSFEGAIGQYF.

Remarks on this clone: The read is 3 residues too short to cover the CDR3 end, so that end is filled in from the germline J gene. V usage is TRBV20-1 and J usage is TRBJ1-2, with 10 bases identical to TRBD1. The J segment lost 5 bases and the V segment lost 5 bases, leaving 11 bases of the junction unmatched. From germline, CDR1 is DFQATT and CDR2 SNEGSKA (reference sequence). The CDR3 extends over 15 amino acids. The CDR3 protein is CSAAATGGLGYGYTF. CDR3 bases read: TGCAGTGCTGCAGCGACAGGGGGCCTAGGGTATGGC.

This clone shows up as medium-sized by frequency. The read is 3 residues too short to cover the CDR3 end, so that end is filled in from the germline J gene. The V call is TRBV6-2 or TRBV6-3, the J call TRBJ2-3; 9 nucleotides line up with TRBD2. V lost 6 bases to trimming and J lost 2 bases; unmatched junction nucleotides: 9. The CDR3 is 16 amino acids. Germline lookup yields CDR1 MNHEY and CDR2 SVGEGT. The CDR3 region is CASSTMTSGNTDTQYF. The covered CDR3 bases are TGTGCCAGCAGCACGATGACTAGCGGAAACACAGATACG.

Details on this clone: The read halts 3 residues ahead of the CDR3 end, with the missing end drawn from the germline J gene. The rearrangement links TRBV18 to TRBJ1-2; 9 nucleotides line up with TRBD1. Germline loops: CDR1 KGHSH, CDR2 LQKENI. CDR3 length: 15 residues. The covered CDR3 bases are TGTGCCAGCTCACCGGGACAGGGCGCCTACAATGAC. Amino acids: CASSPGQGAYND. The CDR3 in its entirety is CASSPGQGAYNDYTF.

Comment on this clone: The read is 3 residues too short to cover the CDR3 end, so that end is filled in from the germline J gene. The J gene is TRBJ2-1, the V gene TRBV14, with TRBD2 identical over 13 bases. Losses at the gene ends were 3 bases for V and 9 bases for J; bases not matched to a gene: 5. CDR3 length: 15 residues. Germline CDR1 reads SGHDN; CDR2 reads FVKESK. The CDR3 DNA, read in part, is TGTGCCAGCAGCCAGTCCGGGACTAGCGGGGCTGAG. Translation: CASSQSGTSGAE. The whole CDR3 sequence is CASSQSGTSGAEQFF.

Worth noting for this clone: The observed sequence ends 3 residues before the CDR3 terminus, with the missing tail filled in from the germline J gene. The chain couples TRBV7-9 to TRBJ2-2, with D possibly matching TRBD1 (5 bases). Germline-derived CDR1 and CDR2 are SEHNR and FQNEAQ (reference sequence). The CDR3 extends over 14 amino acids. The sequenced part of the CDR3 DNA is TGTGCCAGCAGCTCATTTGGGGCGGTTGAAAAG. Protein: CASSSFGAVEK. The full CDR3 is CASSSFGAVEKLFF.

With respect to this clone: The CDR3 end falls 3 residues outside the read, so it is completed with the germline J gene. The rearrangement links TRBV30 to TRBJ2-7, with D unclear. Germline values: CDR1 GTSNPN, CDR2 SVGIG (reference sequence). Trimming removed 4 bases at V and 4 bases at J, with 20 bases between. The CDR3 loop spans 15 amino acids. Incomplete CDR3 DNA: TGTGCCTGGAAGTTTGGGCAGTCTTCCCTTTACGAG. This translates into CAWKFGQSSLYE. The entire CDR3 sequence reads CAWKFGQSSLYEQYF.

CDR3 sequence: CAIRSSGQGRYGYTF. CDR3 bases read: TGTGCCATCAGATCAAGCGGACAGGGAAGGTATGGC. V gene TRBV10-3 combines with J gene TRBJ1-2; TRBD1 agrees at 8 bases. The observed sequence ends 3 residues before the CDR3 terminus, with the missing tail filled in from the germline J gene. The CDR3 runs to 15 residues. V lost 6 bases and J lost 5; bases outside the gene matches: 11. Germline loops: CDR1 ENHRY, CDR2 SYGVKD.

Remarks on this clone: Read sequence stops 3 residues before the CDR3 end, and the germline J gene provides the missing end. The chain combines TRBV6-2 or TRBV6-3 with TRBJ2-1; D call uncertain. This CDR3 is built from 12 residues. Per the germline V gene, CDR1 is MNHEY and CDR2 is SVGEGT. V dropped 6 bases and J dropped 6 bases, with 9 bases sitting between them. The CDR3 region is CASSYLGNEQFF. CDR3 bases read: TGTGCCAGCAGCTATCTAGGCAATGAG.

Notes on this clone: Read data end 3 residues before the CDR3 end; the end is taken from the germline J gene. The rearrangement uses TRBV25-1 and TRBJ1-6; possible D gene TRBD1, 6 bases. The V and J ends lost 6 bases and 5 bases respectively, with 11 bases between them. CDR1 is MGHDK and CDR2 is SYGVNS in the germline V gene. The CDR3 is 14 residues long. Partial CDR3 DNA: TGTGCCAGCAGGTCGGACAGTAATAATTCACCC. Protein product: CASRSDSNNSP. The full-length CDR3 reads as CASRSDSNNSPLHF.

The DNA read from the CDR3 is TGTGCCAGCAGTGGAATCTTCAGCGACTATGGC. It codes for CASSGIFSDYG. The whole CDR3 sequence is CASSGIFSDYGYTF. The chain has TRBV12-3 or TRBV12-4 and TRBJ1-2; D remains ambiguous. The read ends 3 residues before the CDR3 terminus; that terminus is restored from the germline J gene. V lost 5 bases, J lost 3 bases, and 13 bases lay in between. The CDR3 has 14 amino acids.